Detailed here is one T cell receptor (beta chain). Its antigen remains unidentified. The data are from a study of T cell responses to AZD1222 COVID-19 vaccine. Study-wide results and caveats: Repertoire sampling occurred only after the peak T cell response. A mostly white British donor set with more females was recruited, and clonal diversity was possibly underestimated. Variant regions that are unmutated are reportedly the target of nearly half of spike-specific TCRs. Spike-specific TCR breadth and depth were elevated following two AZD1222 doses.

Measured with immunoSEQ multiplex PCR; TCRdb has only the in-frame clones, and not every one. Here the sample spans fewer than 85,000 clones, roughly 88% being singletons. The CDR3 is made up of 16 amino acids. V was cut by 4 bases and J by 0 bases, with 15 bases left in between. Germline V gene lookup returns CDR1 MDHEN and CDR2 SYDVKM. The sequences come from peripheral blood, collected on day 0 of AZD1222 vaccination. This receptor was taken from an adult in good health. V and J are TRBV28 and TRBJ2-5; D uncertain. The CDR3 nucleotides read TGTGCCAGCAGTTCCCCCTTAGTGGGGTACCAAGAGACCCAGTACTTC. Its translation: CASSSPLVGYQETQYF.